These 15 T cell receptor beta chains originate from one sample sequenced in a study of beta chain features in type 1 diabetes. The authors reverse transcribed all of the isolated RNA, so sequencing captured expressed TCRB transcripts. Here immunoSEQ multiplex PCR was the method, and the copy in TCRdb shows in-frame clones only, minus some. In the table there are about 320,000 clones, about 15% of which are singletons. Sequenced input: central memory CD4+ T cells from blood. These TCRs come from a man in his thirties or forties in good health.

V usage is TRBV5-1 and J usage is TRBJ2-1; 9 nucleotides match TRBD2. The J segment lost 9 bases and the V segment lost 4 bases, leaving 5 bases of the junction unmatched. The CDR3 has 13 amino acids. Germline V lookup: CDR1 SGHRS, CDR2 YFSETQ. The CDR3, as DNA: TGCGCCAGCAGCAGTAGCGGGAGCCTTGAGCAGTTCTTC. Protein: CASSSSGSLEQFF.

A single count supports this clone. The sample contains more than one DNA sequence encoding this CDR3. The chain couples TRBV5-6 to TRBJ2-5; tentative D call: TRBD1 (5 bases). Between the trimmed V and J ends, which lost 1 base and 4 bases, there was a span of 11 bases. There are 14 residues in the CDR3. Germline CDR1 reads SGHDT; CDR2 reads YYEEEE. CDR3 in amino acids: CASSLTGGGETQYF. The CDR3 nucleotides are TGTGCCAGCAGCTTGACAGGTGGCGGAGAGACCCAGTACTTC. Full variable domain (missing parts from reference TRBV5-6 and TRBJ2-5): DAGVTQSPTHLIKTRGQQVTLRCSPKSGHDTVSWYQQALGQGPQFIFQYYEEEERQRGNFPDRFSGHQFPNYSSELNVNALLLGDSALYLCASSLTGGGETQYFGPGTRLLVL.

This clone occurred a few times. The V gene is TRBV28, the J gene TRBJ1-2; D is possibly TRBD1 (5 bases). The CDR3 contains 13 residues. Germline V gene data show CDR1 as MDHEN and CDR2 as SYDVKM. V gave up 6 bases and J gave up 8 bases, with 16 bases separating them. The DNA for the CDR3 is TGTGCCAGCAGGTCGCAGGGATCGGAAGGCTACACCTTC. Amino acids: CASRSQGSEGYTF.

In its sample, this clone was seen a few times. The chain recombines TRBV6-6 with TRBJ2-3; tentative D call: TRBD1 (5 bases). This CDR3 has 14 residues. Trimming took 1 base from V and 5 from J, leaving 10 bases between them. Germline CDR1 is MNHNY and CDR2 is SVGAGI (reference sequence). CDR3 loop: CASSYFQGGDTQYF. The CDR3 DNA is TGTGCCAGCAGTTACTTCCAGGGTGGAGATACGCAGTATTTT.

This clone has a handful of counts. This chain uses TRBV6-5 with TRBJ1-2; TRBD1 is a possible D gene (6 bases). CDR1 is MNHEY and CDR2 is SVGAGI in the germline V gene. The CDR3 totals 14 residues. Trimming shortened V by 4 bases and J by 7 bases, and 16 bases separated the two germline ends. The CDR3 loop reads CASSWQTGLGGYTF. The CDR3 coding sequence is TGTGCCAGCAGTTGGCAAACAGGGTTAGGTGGCTACACCTTC.

This chain joins TRBV19 and TRBJ1-5; maybe TRBD1 (5 bases). The germline gives CDR1 LNHDA, CDR2 SQIVND (reference sequence). The CDR3 totals 16 residues. V lost 3 bases, J lost 4 bases, and 16 bases lay in between. The CDR3 reads CASSMPFGGENQPQHF. The DNA for the CDR3 is TGTGCCAGTAGTATGCCATTTGGGGGTGAGAATCAGCCCCAGCATTTT.

The CDR3 nucleotides are TGTGCCAGCAGCTTAGCCGGGACCCCCTACGAGCAGTACTTC. Amino acid sequence: CASSLAGTPYEQYF. J is TRBJ2-7 and V is TRBV7-2; perhaps D is TRBD1 or TRBD2 (5 bases each). CDR1 and CDR2 from the germline V gene are SGHTA and FQGNSA. Trimming cost V 0 bases and J 2 bases, with 8 bases left between them. The length of the CDR3 is 14 residues.

This clone was observed many times. The chain links TRBV7-8 to TRBJ2-2; no definite D call. CDR1 and CDR2 from the germline V gene are SGHVS and FQNEAQ. There are 12 residues in the CDR3. Trimming pared 5 bases from V and 8 bases from J, leaving 9 bases between. The chain's CDR3 is CASSPDPGELFF. The DNA of the CDR3 is TGTGCCAGCAGCCCGGACCCTGGGGAGCTGTTTTTT. Based on the CDR3 plus reference TRBV7-8 and TRBJ2-2, the full variable domain is GAGVSQSPRYKVAKRGQDVALRCDPISGHVSLFWYQQALGQGPEFLTYFQNEAQLDKSGLPSDRFFAERPEGSVSTLKIQRTQQEDSAVYLCASSPDPGELFFGEGSRLTVL.

The chain uses TRBV5-1 and TRBJ1-2; possibly TRBD1 for D (5 bases). This CDR3 comprises 14 residues. Germline CDR1 is SGHRS and CDR2 is YFSETQ. Deletions cut 0 bases from V and 2 bases from J, with 8 bases between. CDR3: CASSLEGWNYGYTF. The CDR3 DNA is TGCGCCAGCAGCTTGGAGGGGTGGAACTATGGCTACACCTTC.

The V gene is TRBV18, the J gene TRBJ2-3, with D hard to call. CDR3 length: 14 residues. Trimming removed 1 base from V and 4 bases from J, with 9 bases in between. Germline V gene lookup returns CDR1 KGHSH and CDR2 LQKENI. As DNA, the CDR3 is TGTGCCAGCTCACCACTCCTTCAGGCAGATACGCAGTATTTT. The encoded protein is CASSPLLQADTQYF.

This clone has just a few counts. The CDR3 protein is CASRFQGADTQYF. The CDR3 coding sequence is TGTGCCAGCAGGTTCCAGGGCGCAGATACGCAGTATTTT. The chain employs TRBV7-7 and TRBJ2-3; a possible D gene is TRBD1 (5 bases). The ends were cut back, 6 bases at V and 4 bases at J, with 11 bases in the middle. CDR1 and CDR2 (germline): SSHAT, FNYEAQ (reference sequence). This CDR3 has 13 residues.

V gene TRBV30 combines with J gene TRBJ2-5; D is perhaps TRBD1 (5 bases). V was cut by 2 bases and J by 1 base, with 14 bases left in between. Per germline, CDR1 GTSNPN and CDR2 SVGIG (reference sequence). The CDR3 sequence is 15 residues long. The CDR3, as DNA: TGTGCCTGGAGTCCCCTAGGGGCGGCCCAAGAGACCCAGTACTTC. This codes for CAWSPLGAAQETQYF.

There are a few counts of this clone. The chain is built from TRBV7-2 and TRBJ2-1, with D perhaps TRBD1 (8 bases). CDR3 size: 16 residues. CDR1 and CDR2 from the germline V gene are SGHTA and FQGNSA. The V end was cut by 5 bases, the J end by 1 base, with 15 bases between. DNA of the CDR3: TGTGCCAGCAGCAAGAGCGGGACAGGATCCTACAATGAGCAGTTCTTC. This encodes CASSKSGTGSYNEQFF.

This chain's CDR3 is CASSPWENIQYF. The CDR3 DNA follows: TGTGCCAGCAGTCCCTGGGAAAACATTCAGTACTTC. V is TRBV6-1 and J is TRBJ2-4; no reliable D call. Trimming removed 5 bases at V and 5 bases at J, with 7 bases between. The CDR3 loop spans 12 amino acids. Germline lookup yields CDR1 MNHNS and CDR2 SASEGT.

This clone was recorded many times. V and J are TRBV9 and TRBJ2-3; 10 bases map to TRBD2. Losses at the gene ends were 2 bases for V and 5 bases for J; bases not matched to a gene: 8. CDR1 and CDR2 (germline): SGDLS, YYNGEE. The CDR3 is made up of 16 amino acids. The CDR3 sequence is CASSVASGRGLDTQYF. CDR3 bases: TGTGCCAGCAGCGTGGCTAGCGGGAGAGGATTAGATACGCAGTATTTT. The complete variable domain, with remaining parts taken from reference TRBV9 and TRBJ2-3, reads DSGVTQTPKHLITATGQRVTLRCSPRSGDLSVYWYQQSLDQGLQFLIQYYNGEERAKGNILERFSAQQFPDLHSELNLSSLELGDSALYFCASSVASGRGLDTQYFGPGTRLTVL.